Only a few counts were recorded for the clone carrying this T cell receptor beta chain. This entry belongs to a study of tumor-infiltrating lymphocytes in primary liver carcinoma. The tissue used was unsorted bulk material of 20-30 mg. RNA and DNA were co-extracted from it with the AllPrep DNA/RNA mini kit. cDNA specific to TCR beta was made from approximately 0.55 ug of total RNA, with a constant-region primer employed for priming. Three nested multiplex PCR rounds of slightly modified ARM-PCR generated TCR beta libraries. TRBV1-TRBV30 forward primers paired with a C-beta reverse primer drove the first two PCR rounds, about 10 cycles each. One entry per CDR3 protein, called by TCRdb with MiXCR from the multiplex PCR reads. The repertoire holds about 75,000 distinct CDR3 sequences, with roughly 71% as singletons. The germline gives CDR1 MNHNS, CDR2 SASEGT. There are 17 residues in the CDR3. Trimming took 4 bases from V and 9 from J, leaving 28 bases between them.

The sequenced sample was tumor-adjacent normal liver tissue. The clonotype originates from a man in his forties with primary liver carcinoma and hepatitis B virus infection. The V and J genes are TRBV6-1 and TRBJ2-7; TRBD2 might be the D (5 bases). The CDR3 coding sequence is TGTGCCAGCAGTGCCGTTACTAGTGTAGGCTACGGTACGGGGCAGTACTTC. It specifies CASSAVTSVGYGTGQYF.